These T cell receptor beta chains were read from a single sample in a study of shared clonotypes between healthy human individuals. Here immunoSEQ multiplex PCR was the method, and the copy in TCRdb shows in-frame clones only, minus some. This table holds about 340,000 clones, around four fifths found once. The material sequenced was memory CD4+ T cells sorted from blood. These receptors all stem from a man aged 30-40 years in good health. Each CDR3 is given without its conserved first and last residue. Each record gives: V gene, J gene, CDR3 protein.

>TRBV5-1|TRBJ2-5
ASSFGIGETQY
>TRBV6-1|TRBJ1-2
ASALNEGFYGYT
>TRBV18|TRBJ2-7
ASSPVAGGGEY
>TRBV5-1|TRBJ1-2
ASSSNYGYT
>TRBV28|TRBJ2-7
ASSLQSSGPIYEQY
>TRBV10-3|TRBJ1-5
AISGLKGGQPQH
>TRBV5-1|TRBJ2-2
ASSHTSGRRTGELF
>TRBV15|TRBJ1-5
ATSGDRGSRNQPQH
>TRBV19|TRBJ2-3
ASSSLLPWSTDTQY
>TRBV5-6|TRBJ2-6
ASSRAPGVTNVLT
>TRBV19|TRBJ1-5
ASSIQGARQPQH
>TRBV19|TRBJ2-3
ASSIFGRADTQY
>TRBV4-1|TRBJ2-7
ASSHLTFRDRTYEQY
>TRBV6-1|TRBJ2-1
ASSAPLKRPNPRDEQF
>TRBV5-1|TRBJ2-1
ASSLGRIYNEQF
>TRBV5-8|TRBJ1-5
ASSFRQGGDSNQPQH
>TRBV6-6|TRBJ2-3
ASSYPGGPLDTQY
>TRBV19|TRBJ2-3
ASSIGRESTQY
>TRBV6-5|TRBJ1-4
ASRPTRANEKLF
>TRBV7-8|TRBJ2-5
ASSENSGRAAETQY
>TRBV5-6|TRBJ1-1
ASSWGQGVRSTEAF
>TRBV30|TRBJ1-2
AWSATSARDRGLGGYT
>TRBV6-1|TRBJ2-1
ASSETTGVPYNEQF
>TRBV2|TRBJ2-7
ASRRGYEQY
>TRBV10-2|TRBJ2-1
ASSGQGLAGGREQF
>TRBV7-9|TRBJ2-7
ASSQVSPKGGEQY
>TRBV27|TRBJ2-4
ASSLRAPKNIQY
>TRBV29-1|TRBJ2-1
SVGFRAVASYNEQF
>TRBV11-2|TRBJ2-1
ASSRDPLLDEQF
>TRBV5-4|TRBJ2-7
ASSLDGYEQY
>TRBV7-3|TRBJ1-2
ASSLGTGSGYT
>TRBV19|TRBJ1-5
ASKGRVGGPQH
>TRBV9|TRBJ2-5
ASSVGAGAGGETQY
>TRBV5-4|TRBJ2-1
ASSLGTGGVHNEQF
>TRBV5-1|TRBJ2-3
ASSLAVAGGVTDTQY
>TRBV19|TRBJ2-7
ASSFSPNEQY
>TRBV7-2|TRBJ2-7
ASSLGGPYEQY
>TRBV9|TRBJ1-5
ASSVSGDSNQPQH
>TRBV30|TRBJ1-1
ALDRGRNKNTEAF
>TRBV4-3|TRBJ2-7
ASSQMVGLGINEQY
>TRBV18|TRBJ1-5
ASSGQANQPQH
>TRBV7-2|TRBJ2-1
ASSPPGTRGSNEQF
>TRBV5-1|TRBJ1-1
PRSGGITGYTEAF
>TRBV7-8|TRBJ2-5
ASSLEAGAYQETQY
>TRBV16|TRBJ1-3
ASSQLTGSSGNTIY
>TRBV29-1|TRBJ2-3
SGKGGQSDTQY
>TRBV5-1|TRBJ2-5
ASSETGTETQETQY
>TRBV10-2|TRBJ2-7
ASSEIHGPHEQY
>TRBV28|TRBJ2-7
ASSAGGLAGSSEQY
>TRBV27|TRBJ2-6
ASSINAGGGGANVLT
>TRBV5-1|TRBJ2-7
ASSPSTGVYEQY
>TRBV19|TRBJ2-5
ASSTGTSAETQY
>TRBV7-6|TRBJ2-7
ASSQWEVGEQY